This entry lists 10 T cell receptor beta chains sequenced from one sample in a study of control samples from healthy donors and cancer patients. The protocol was immunoSEQ multiplex PCR, while the TCRdb copy is restricted to in-frame clones and leaves out a portion. This sample has some 150,000 clones; under 96% occur once, and the top ten carry 0.85% to 1.3%. Sequencing input: blood. Receptors were obtained from a woman aged 30 to 39 in good health.

The rearrangement links TRBV19 to TRBJ2-1, with D maybe TRBD1 (6 bases). With 4 bases removed from V and 3 bases from J, the gap between germline ends came to 13 bases. CDR1 LNHDA and CDR2 SQIVND come from the germline V gene (reference sequence). The CDR3 consists of 15 residues. Written as DNA, the CDR3 is TGTGCCAGTAGTACCCTGGGGGCAGACTACAATGAGCAGTTCTTC. Its translation is CASSTLGADYNEQFF.

This chain joins TRBV27 and TRBJ1-1; 7 nucleotides match TRBD1. V lost 0 bases, J lost 3 bases, and 10 bases stayed unmatched. CDR1 is MNHEY and CDR2 is SMNVEV in the germline V gene (reference sequence). This CDR3 contains 17 residues. DNA of the CDR3: TGTGCCAGCAGTTTATCACGCGTGGGCAGGGGGGACACTGAAGCTTTCTTT. Its translation is CASSLSRVGRGDTEAFF.

The chain joins TRBV12-3 or TRBV12-4 to TRBJ1-4, with D unresolved. The V end lost 2 bases, the J end lost 5 bases, and 6 bases lay between the germline ends. The CDR3 runs to 13 residues. The CDR3: CASSLTGNEKLFF. CDR3 bases: TGTGCCAGCAGTTTAACGGGGAATGAAAAACTGTTTTTT.

This chain connects TRBV4-2 to TRBJ1-3; D gene ambiguous. The CDR3 totals 17 residues. Trimming removed 0 bases from V and 0 bases from J, with 12 bases in between. CDR1 is LGHNA and CDR2 is YNFKEQ in the germline V gene. CDR3 in amino acids: CASSQDSGSYSGNTIYF. CDR3 coding DNA: TGTGCCAGCAGCCAAGACTCGGGCAGCTACTCTGGAAACACCATATATTTT.

The chain joins TRBV2 to TRBJ2-1; 7 bases are shared with TRBD1. Germline CDR1 is SNHLY and CDR2 is FYNNEI. The CDR3 runs 13 residues. After removal of 6 bases from V and 10 bases from J, the junction contained 9 bases not matched to a gene. The CDR3 DNA sequence: TGTGCCAGCAGAAATACAGGGGTTAAGGAGCAGTTCTTC. It codes for CASRNTGVKEQFF.

The chain has TRBV29-1 and TRBJ1-1, with D unclear. This CDR3 comprises 11 residues. Germline loops: CDR1 SQVTM, CDR2 ANQGSEA. With 2 bases removed from V and 9 bases from J, the gap between germline ends came to 10 bases. CDR3 DNA sequence: TGCAGCGTTGAAAAGGCGAGACAAGCTTTCTTT. It encodes CSVEKARQAFF.

This chain connects TRBV2 to TRBJ2-6; maybe TRBD2 (6 bases). Per germline, CDR1 SNHLY and CDR2 FYNNEI. Deletions cut 6 bases from V and 2 bases from J, with 8 bases between. This CDR3 has 14 residues. The CDR3 DNA is TGTGCCAGCAGGGGACTTACTGGGGCCAACGTCCTGACTTTC. It yields the protein CASRGLTGANVLTF.

This rearrangement joins TRBV11-1 to TRBJ1-1; 9 nucleotides align to TRBD1. V shed 5 bases, J shed 4 bases, and the junction held 8 bases outside the gene matches. This CDR3 is built from 15 residues. Germline CDR1 and CDR2: SGHAT and FQDESV (reference sequence). The CDR3 DNA follows: TGTGCCAGCAGCCCGACCGGGACAGGGAGCACTGAAGCTTTCTTT. Amino acids: CASSPTGTGSTEAFF.

The V call is TRBV5-6, the J call TRBJ2-7; TRBD1 matches 7 bases. Germline lookup yields CDR1 SGHDT and CDR2 YYEEEE. The CDR3 has 14 amino acids. J was trimmed by 3 bases and V by 0 bases; bases with no gene match: 3. The CDR3 nucleotides are TGTGCCAGCAGCTTGGGACAGGGCGTCTACGAGCAGTACTTC. Its protein product is CASSLGQGVYEQYF.

The rearrangement links TRBV5-1 to TRBJ1-2; the D gene is possibly TRBD1 (6 bases). Germline V gives CDR1 SGHRS, CDR2 YFSETQ. V was trimmed by 0 bases and J by 7 bases, leaving 16 bases between them. CDR3 size: 15 residues. CDR3 DNA sequence: TGCGCCAGCAGCTTGGCGGTCGGGGGCTTTGGTGGCTACACCTTC. Its protein is CASSLAVGGFGGYTF.